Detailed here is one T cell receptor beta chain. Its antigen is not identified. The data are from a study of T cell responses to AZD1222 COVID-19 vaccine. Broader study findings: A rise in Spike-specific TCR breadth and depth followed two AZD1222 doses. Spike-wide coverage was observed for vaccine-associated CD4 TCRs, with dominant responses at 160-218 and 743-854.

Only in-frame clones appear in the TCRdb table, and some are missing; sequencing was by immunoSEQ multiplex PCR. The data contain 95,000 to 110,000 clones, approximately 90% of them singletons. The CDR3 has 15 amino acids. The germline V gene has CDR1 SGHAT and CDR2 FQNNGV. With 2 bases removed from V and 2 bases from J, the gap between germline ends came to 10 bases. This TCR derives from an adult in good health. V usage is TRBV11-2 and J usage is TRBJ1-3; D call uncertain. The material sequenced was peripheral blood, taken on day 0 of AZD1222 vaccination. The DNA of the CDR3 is TGTGCCAGCAGCTTATTCAGTCTCGCTGGAAACACCATATATTTT. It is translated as CASSLFSLAGNTIYF. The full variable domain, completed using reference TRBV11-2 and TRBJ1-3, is EAGVAQSPRYKIIEKRQSVAFWCNPISGHATLYWYQQILGQGPKLLIQFQNNGVVDDSQLPKDRFSAERLKGVDSTLKIQPAKLEDSAVYLCASSLFSLAGNTIYFGEGSWLTVV.